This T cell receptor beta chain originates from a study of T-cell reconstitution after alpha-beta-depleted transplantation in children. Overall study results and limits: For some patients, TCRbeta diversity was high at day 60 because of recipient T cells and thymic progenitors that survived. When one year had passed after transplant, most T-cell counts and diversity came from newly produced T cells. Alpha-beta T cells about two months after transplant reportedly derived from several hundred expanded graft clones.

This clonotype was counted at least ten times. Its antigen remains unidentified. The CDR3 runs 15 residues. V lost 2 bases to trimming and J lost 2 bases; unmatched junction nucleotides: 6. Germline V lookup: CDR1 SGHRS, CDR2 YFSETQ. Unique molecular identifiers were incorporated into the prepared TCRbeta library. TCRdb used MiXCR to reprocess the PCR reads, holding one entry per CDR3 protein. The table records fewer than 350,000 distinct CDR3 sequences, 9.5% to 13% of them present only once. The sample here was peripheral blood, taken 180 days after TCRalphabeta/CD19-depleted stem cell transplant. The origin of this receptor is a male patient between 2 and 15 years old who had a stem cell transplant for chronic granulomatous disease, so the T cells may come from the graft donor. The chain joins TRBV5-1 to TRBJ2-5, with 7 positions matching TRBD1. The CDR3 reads CASSFTGVGQETQYF. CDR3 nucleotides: TGCGCCAGCAGCTTTACAGGGGTAGGGCAAGAGACCCAGTACTTC.